The 4 T cell receptor beta chains given below trace back to one sample, sequenced in a study of T cell changes during pregnancy in multiple sclerosis. Assay used: immunoSEQ multiplex PCR; TCRdb lists only in-frame clones, some missing. The sample records about 75,000 clones, approximately 95% being singletons. The sequencing here drew on CD4+ T cells from peripheral blood mononuclear cells, taken after pregnancy. The receptor set was obtained from a female donor with multiple sclerosis, enrolled in a pregnancy study.

The chain employs TRBV20-1 and TRBJ2-7; 7 nucleotides agree with TRBD2. Germline CDR1 is DFQATT and CDR2 is SNEGSKA (reference sequence). J lost 10 bases, V lost 0 bases, and 3 bases had no gene match. The CDR3 consists of 11 residues. The CDR3 here is CSARDLAAQYF. The CDR3 nucleotides read TGCAGTGCTAGAGATCTAGCGGCCCAGTACTTC.

The V and J genes are TRBV11-3 and TRBJ2-1; perhaps TRBD2 as D (7 bases). In germline, CDR1 is SGHNT, CDR2 YENEEA. The CDR3 is 14 amino acids. V lost 5 bases and J lost 11, with 19 bases in between. This chain's CDR3 is CASSPEGGGGQQFF. CDR3 in DNA: TGTGCCAGCAGCCCGGAAGGAGGGGGGGGACAGCAGTTCTTC.

The chain joins TRBV18 to TRBJ2-7; the D gene is possibly TRBD2 (6 bases). CDR3 length: 11 amino acids. The germline V gene has CDR1 KGHSH and CDR2 LQKENI. V was pared by 3 bases and J by 6 bases, with 6 bases between. CDR3 nucleotides: TGTGCCAGCTCACCCGGGGGCGAGCAGTACTTC. Translating it yields CASSPGGEQYF. Supplemented by reference TRBV18 and TRBJ2-7, the full variable domain reads NAGVMQNPRHLVRRRGQEARLRCSPMKGHSHVYWYRQLPEEGLKFMVYLQKENIIDESGMPKERFSAEFPKEGPSILRIQQVVRGDSAAYFCASSPGGEQYFGPGTRLTVT.

CDR3 residues: CAIRGSGASTDTQYF. Written as DNA, the CDR3 is TGTGCCATCAGAGGCAGCGGAGCGAGCACAGATACGCAGTATTTT. The genes are TRBV10-3 and TRBJ2-3; D may be TRBD2 (5 bases). The ends were cut back, 6 bases at V and 0 bases at J, with 13 bases in the middle. This CDR3 contains 15 residues. Germline CDR1 ENHRY, CDR2 SYGVKD.